This record concerns one T cell receptor beta chain sequence. The CDR3 is made up of 12 amino acids. Germline CDR1 is GTSNPN and CDR2 is SVGIG (reference sequence). V lost 2 bases and J 4 bases, leaving 8 bases between the germline ends. The data were taken from a study of monozygotic twins with cystic fibrosis. The repertoire was sequenced with immunoSEQ multiplex PCR; TCRdb's copy has only in-frame clones and lacks some. The sample consists of 30,000 or so clones, just over 65% of them appearing once. The sequence was obtained from a girl between 10 and 17 years old with cystic fibrosis. The rearrangement links TRBV30 to TRBJ1-1; D is ambiguous. Specimen: blood. The CDR3 here is CAWSRRATEAFF. The DNA of the CDR3 is TGTGCCTGGAGTCGGAGGGCCACTGAAGCTTTCTTT.